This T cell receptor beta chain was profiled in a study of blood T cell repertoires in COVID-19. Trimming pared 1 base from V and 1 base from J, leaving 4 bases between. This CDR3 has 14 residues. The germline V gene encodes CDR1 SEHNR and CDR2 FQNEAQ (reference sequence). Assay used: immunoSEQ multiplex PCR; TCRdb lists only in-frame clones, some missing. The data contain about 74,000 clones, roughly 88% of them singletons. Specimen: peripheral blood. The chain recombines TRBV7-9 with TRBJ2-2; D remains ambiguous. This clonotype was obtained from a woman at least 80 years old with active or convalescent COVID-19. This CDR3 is CASSLGQNTGELFF. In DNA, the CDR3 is TGTGCCAGCAGCTTAGGACAGAACACCGGGGAGCTGTTTTTT.